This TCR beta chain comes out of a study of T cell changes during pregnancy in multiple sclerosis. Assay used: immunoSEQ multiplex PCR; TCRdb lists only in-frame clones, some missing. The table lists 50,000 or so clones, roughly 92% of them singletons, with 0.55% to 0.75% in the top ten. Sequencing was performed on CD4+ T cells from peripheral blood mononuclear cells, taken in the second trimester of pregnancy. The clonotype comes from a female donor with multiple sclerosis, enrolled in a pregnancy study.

CDR3 DNA sequence: TGTGCCAGTAATCGGGGGTTGGGGGAGACCCAGTACTTC. Amino acid sequence: CASNRGLGETQYF. The gene calls are TRBV19 and TRBJ2-5; tentatively, D is TRBD2 (6 bases). Germline lookup yields CDR1 LNHDA and CDR2 SQIVND (reference sequence). The germline V and J ends were trimmed by 7 bases and 5 bases, with 14 bases remaining between them. The CDR3 totals 13 residues.